This T cell receptor beta chain was found in a study of beta chain features in type 1 diabetes. Study-wide background: Across the samples, over 85 million sorted cells were examined in total. Study results and limitations: Type 1 diabetes patients had moderately but significantly shorter TCRB CDR3s in all four CD4+ subsets.

The study reverse transcribed the entire isolated RNA, so it sequenced expressed TCRB transcripts. TCRdb's copy holds only in-frame clones and misses some; the assay was immunoSEQ multiplex PCR. The profile shows over 500,000 clones, roughly 15% of them singletons. There are a few counts of this clone. As yet, its antigen is unknown. Other DNA variants within this sample encode the same CDR3. The authors obtained over 95% purity in all sorted populations. V was shortened by 0 bases and J by 2 bases, with 8 bases between the two germline ends. The V gene's germline CDR1 is SGDLS and CDR2 YYNGEE. The CDR3 runs 14 residues.

The specimen was naive CD4+ T cells from blood. The source is a man aged 18 to 29 in good health. The chain joins TRBV9 to TRBJ2-5; D ambiguous. In DNA, the CDR3 is TGTGCCAGCAGCGTAGACGGTTTTCAAGAGACCCAGTACTTC. This gives the protein CASSVDGFQETQYF.